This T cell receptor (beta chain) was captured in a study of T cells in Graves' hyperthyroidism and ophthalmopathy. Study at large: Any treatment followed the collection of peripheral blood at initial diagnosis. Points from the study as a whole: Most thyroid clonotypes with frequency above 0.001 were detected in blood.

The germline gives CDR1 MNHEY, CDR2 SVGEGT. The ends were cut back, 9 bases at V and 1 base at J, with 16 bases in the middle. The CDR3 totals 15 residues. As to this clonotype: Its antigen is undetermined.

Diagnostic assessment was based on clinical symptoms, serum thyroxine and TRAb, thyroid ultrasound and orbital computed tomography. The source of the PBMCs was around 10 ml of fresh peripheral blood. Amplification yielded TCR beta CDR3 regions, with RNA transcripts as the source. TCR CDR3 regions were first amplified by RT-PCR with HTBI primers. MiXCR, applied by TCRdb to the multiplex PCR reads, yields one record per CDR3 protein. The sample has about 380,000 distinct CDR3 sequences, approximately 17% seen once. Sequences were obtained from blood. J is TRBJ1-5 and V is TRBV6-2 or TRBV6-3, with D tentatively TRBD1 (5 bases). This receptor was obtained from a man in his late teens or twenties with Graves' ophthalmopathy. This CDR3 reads CARSREGISNQPQHF. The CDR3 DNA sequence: TGTGCCAGGTCCAGGGAGGGGATCAGCAATCAGCCCCAGCATTTT.